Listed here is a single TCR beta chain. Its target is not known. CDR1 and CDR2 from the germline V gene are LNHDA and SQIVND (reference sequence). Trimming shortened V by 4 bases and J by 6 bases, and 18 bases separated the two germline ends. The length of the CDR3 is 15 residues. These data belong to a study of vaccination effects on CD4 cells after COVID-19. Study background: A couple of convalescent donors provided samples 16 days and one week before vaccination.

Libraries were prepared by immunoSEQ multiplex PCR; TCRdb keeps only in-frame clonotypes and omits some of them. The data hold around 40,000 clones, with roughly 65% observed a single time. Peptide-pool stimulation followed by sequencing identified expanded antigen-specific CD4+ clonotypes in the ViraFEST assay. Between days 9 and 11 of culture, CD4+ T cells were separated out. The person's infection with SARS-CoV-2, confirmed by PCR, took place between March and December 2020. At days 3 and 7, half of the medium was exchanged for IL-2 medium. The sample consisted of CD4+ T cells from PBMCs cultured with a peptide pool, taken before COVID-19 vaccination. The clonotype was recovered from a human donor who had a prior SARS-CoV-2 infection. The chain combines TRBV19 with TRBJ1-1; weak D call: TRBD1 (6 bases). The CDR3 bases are TGTGCCAGTAGTAAATGGACAGCGTTAATATCTGAAGCTTTCTTT. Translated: CASSKWTALISEAFF.